The T cell receptor beta chain under discussion was sequenced for a study of shared clonotypes between healthy human individuals. Germline V gene data show CDR1 as SGHVS and CDR2 as FQNEAQ. V lost 2 bases, J lost 1 base, and 9 bases lay in between. The CDR3 sequence is 14 residues long. CD4+ cells yielded CD45RA+ naive and CD45RA-negative memory subsets. Under the authors' procedure: Without quality scores, immunoSEQ junctional reads could not be filtered like full-length reads. The repertoire was sequenced with immunoSEQ multiplex PCR; TCRdb's copy has only in-frame clones and lacks some. V and J calls plus clone size are reproduced from that table; the DNA served to infer D and trimming. Of over 2 million clones listed, roughly 96% were seen once; the top ten hold approximately 0.13%.

The receptor was isolated from a man aged 18 to 29 in good health. The sample comprised naive CD4+ T cells sorted from blood. Subset indicated: CD45RA+ positively selected. The rearrangement joins TRBV7-8 to TRBJ2-7; D is unclear. The CDR3 nucleotides read TGTGCCAGCAGCTTAATCACAGTTTCCTACGAGCAGTACTTC. Its protein product is CASSLITVSYEQYF.